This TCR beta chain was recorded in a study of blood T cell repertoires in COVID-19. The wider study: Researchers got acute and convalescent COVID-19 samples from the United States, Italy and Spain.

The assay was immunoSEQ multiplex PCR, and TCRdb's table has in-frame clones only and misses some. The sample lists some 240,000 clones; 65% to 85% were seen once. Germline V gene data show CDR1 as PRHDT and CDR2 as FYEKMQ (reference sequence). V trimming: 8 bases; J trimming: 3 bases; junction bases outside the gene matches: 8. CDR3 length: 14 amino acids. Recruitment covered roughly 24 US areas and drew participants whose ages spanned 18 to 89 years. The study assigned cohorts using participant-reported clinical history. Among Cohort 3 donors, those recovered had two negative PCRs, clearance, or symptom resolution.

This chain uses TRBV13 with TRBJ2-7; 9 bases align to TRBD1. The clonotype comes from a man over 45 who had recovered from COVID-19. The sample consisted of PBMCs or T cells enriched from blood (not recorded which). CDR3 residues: CASHQQGQGYEQYF. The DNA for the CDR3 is TGTGCCAGCCACCAACAGGGACAGGGCTACGAGCAGTACTTC.